The T cell receptor beta chain described here comes from a study of blood T cells in healthy people across ages. The CDR3 covers 15 residues. V was clipped by 7 bases and J by 2 bases; unmatched bases: 6. CDR1 and CDR2 (germline): SNHLY, FYNNEI. A second PCR of 7 to 11 cycles used a sample-barcoded 5' primer and a J-beta primer mix. TCRdb called the 5' RACE reads again in MiXCR, with one record for every CDR3 protein. The sample lists about 1.6 million distinct CDR3 sequences, roughly 32% seen once, with roughly 12% in the top ten. The source is a woman aged 25 to 39 in good health. Specimen: blood. The rearrangement uses TRBV2 and TRBJ2-1; TRBD1 aligns across 9 bases. CDR3 nucleotides: TGTGCCAGCACCCCTTGGACAGGGGCCTACAATGAGCAGTTCTTC. Translation gives CASTPWTGAYNEQFF.